What follows are 26 T cell receptor beta chains derived from one specimen sequenced in a study of monozygotic twins with inflammatory bowel disease. TCRdb processed the 5' RACE reads again and assigns one entry to each CDR3 protein, with no DNA. This sample's table has about 140,000 distinct CDR3 sequences. The source material was blood. These receptor sequences come from a human donor with ulcerative colitis or Crohn's disease, or a healthy co-twin of an affected twin (not recorded which).

The CDR3 loop reads CASSSKPTVGLRFF. The chain recombines TRBV7-9 with TRBJ2-1; TCRdb proposes TRBD1, but this gene call is untestable without DNA. The length of the CDR3 is 14 residues. Germline CDR1 is SEHNR and CDR2 is FQNEAQ (reference sequence).

The CDR3: CASSLGRLVVVGTDTQYF. The chain is built from TRBV5-4 and TRBJ2-3; TCRdb selects TRBD2, and the lack of DNA leaves this call unchecked. The germline CDR1 and CDR2 sequences are SGHNT and YYREEE (reference sequence). CDR3 length: 18 residues.

The genes are TRBV6-6 and TRBJ1-3. This CDR3 has 14 amino acids. Germline V gene lookup returns CDR1 MNHNY and CDR2 SVGAGI (reference sequence). The CDR3 here is CASSFGLEGNTIYF.

The CDR3 region is CASSLTGRGRAEAFF. The J gene is TRBJ1-1, the V gene TRBV12-3 or TRBV12-4; without DNA, the TCRdb call of TRBD1 cannot be checked. The CDR3 is 15 amino acids.

V gene TRBV20-1 combines with J gene TRBJ2-3. The CDR3 spans 15 residues. Germline-derived CDR1 and CDR2 are DFQATT and SNEGSKA (reference sequence). Here the CDR3 reads CSARGSAVSTDTQYF.

The chain has TRBV20-1 and TRBJ1-2; absent DNA, TCRdb's TRBD1 call cannot be checked. The CDR3 contains 14 residues. Per germline, CDR1 DFQATT and CDR2 SNEGSKA (reference sequence). Here the CDR3 reads CSALRTDWNYGYTF.

The chain couples TRBV20-1 to TRBJ1-1; absent DNA, TCRdb's TRBD1 call cannot be checked. CDR3 length: 14 amino acids. Germline V gene sequence: CDR1 DFQATT, CDR2 SNEGSKA (reference sequence). The CDR3 is CSARPRQANTEAFF.

The rearrangement uses TRBV28 and TRBJ2-1; the TCRdb D gene call, TRBD2, has no DNA to confirm it. The CDR3 runs to 14 residues. Per germline, CDR1 MDHEN and CDR2 SYDVKM. The CDR3: CASSLHAGGGEQFF.

The chain joins TRBV9 to TRBJ2-3; TCRdb picks TRBD1, but there is no DNA to check that call. The CDR3 covers 16 residues. In germline, CDR1 is SGDLS, CDR2 YYNGEE. The CDR3 loop is CASSVEEGRWADTQYF.

The CDR3 protein is CASSQDNSVQYF. The chain is built from TRBV14 and TRBJ2-7. Germline-derived CDR1 and CDR2 are SGHDN and FVKESK. The CDR3 has 12 residues.

The rearrangement joins TRBV7-9 to TRBJ1-6. Germline loops: CDR1 SEHNR, CDR2 FQNEAQ (reference sequence). The CDR3 loop spans 14 amino acids. The CDR3 is CASSLGQINSPLHF.

This chain connects TRBV27 to TRBJ1-2. Germline CDR1 is MNHEY and CDR2 is SMNVEV (reference sequence). The CDR3 has 13 residues. This CDR3 reads CASSFSTGYGYTF.

This sequence joins TRBV12-3 or TRBV12-4 and TRBJ2-1. The CDR3 totals 15 residues. This chain's CDR3 is CASSFLGGSYNEQFF.

The V call is TRBV19, the J call TRBJ1-6. CDR3 length equals 14 residues. Germline V gives CDR1 LNHDA, CDR2 SQIVND (reference sequence). The chain's CDR3 is CASSLWSQNSPLHF.

J is TRBJ1-6 and V is TRBV20-1; the TRBD1 assignment by TCRdb is unverifiable without DNA. Germline-derived CDR1 and CDR2 are DFQATT and SNEGSKA (reference sequence). The CDR3 length is 15 residues. CDR3 protein: CSASPEPGGGSPLHF.

The chain links TRBV15 to TRBJ1-5. The CDR3 has 21 residues. Germline V gene lookup returns CDR1 LNHNV and CDR2 YYDKDF (reference sequence). CDR3 residues: CATSREGGTGAKFYSNQPQHF.

The chain employs TRBV12-3 or TRBV12-4 and TRBJ2-3. CDR3 length: 11 amino acids. CDR3 in amino acids: CASSWGDTQYF.

The chain couples TRBV20-1 to TRBJ2-7. Germline V gene lookup returns CDR1 DFQATT and CDR2 SNEGSKA (reference sequence). CDR3 length: 14 residues. CDR3: CSARVLSGVNEQYF.

J is TRBJ2-5 and V is TRBV7-2; without DNA, the TCRdb call of TRBD2 cannot be checked. CDR1 and CDR2 from the germline V gene are SGHTA and FQGNSA. This CDR3 spans 16 amino acids. CDR3 sequence: CASSHRSGGYQETQYF.

CDR3 loop: CASSVGQGAGDTQYF. The chain joins TRBV5-1 to TRBJ2-3; TCRdb picks TRBD1, but there is no DNA to check that call. The CDR3 consists of 15 residues. Germline V gives CDR1 SGHRS, CDR2 YFSETQ.

The rearrangement links TRBV4-3 to TRBJ2-5; the TCRdb call, TRBD1, lacks DNA for checking. The CDR3 covers 14 residues. CDR1 is LGHNA and CDR2 is YSLEER in the germline V gene. CDR3 sequence: CASHGRGFQETQYF.

The chain combines TRBV5-1 with TRBJ1-1. The length of the CDR3 is 14 residues. CDR1 SGHRS and CDR2 YFSETQ come from the germline V gene. CDR3 sequence: CASSLSQTNTEAFF. Full variable domain (remainder filled in from reference TRBV5-1 and TRBJ1-1): KAGVTQTPRYLIKTRGQQVTLSCSPISGHRSVSWYQQTPGQGLQFLFEYFSETQRNKGNFPGRFSGRQFSNSRSEMNVSTLELGDSALYLCASSLSQTNTEAFFGQGTRLTVV.

The V gene is TRBV6-6, the J gene TRBJ2-2; TCRdb gives TRBD1 as the D gene, but with no DNA this cannot be confirmed. Germline CDR1 MNHNY, CDR2 SVGAGI (reference sequence). This CDR3 spans 14 amino acids. The CDR3 sequence is CASRQDRATGELFF.

This chain links TRBV7-3 with TRBJ2-1; TCRdb selects TRBD1, and the lack of DNA leaves this call unchecked. The length of the CDR3 is 16 residues. In germline, CDR1 is SGHTA, CDR2 FQGTGA. This CDR3 reads CASSSHRDRGLNEQFF.

The rearrangement links TRBV7-2 to TRBJ2-5; TCRdb gives TRBD2 as the D gene, but with no DNA this cannot be confirmed. The length of the CDR3 is 15 residues. Germline V gene lookup returns CDR1 SGHTA and CDR2 FQGNSA. This chain's CDR3 is CASSLAWGLEQTQYF.

The CDR3 spells CASSAWSDGYNEQFF. The chain links TRBV11-3 to TRBJ2-1. CDR1 and CDR2 from the germline V gene are SGHNT and YENEEA. The CDR3 sequence is 15 residues long.